These T cell receptor beta chains were read from a single sample in a study of type 1 and type 2 diabetes patients. TCRdb reprocessed the multiplex PCR reads with MiXCR, giving one entry per CDR3 protein. The sample carries around 300,000 distinct CDR3 sequences, roughly 50% recorded once. Material: peripheral blood mononuclear cells (PBMCs). The receptors shown here come from a man between 18 and 35 years old with type 2 diabetes. Both conserved end residues are part of each CDR3. A D gene is named only where the DNA matches it firmly. Size is omitted from some rows. Given values are once, few, many or a class for expanded clones.

NA TRBJ2-4 TRBV10-1 NA CASSVVDTVKNIQYF TGCGCCAGCAGTGTTGTGGACACTGTCAAAAACATTCAGTACTTC
NA TRBJ2-3 TRBV19 NA CASQQLVGTDTQYF TGTGCCAGCCAACAGCTGGTGGGAACAGATACGCAGTATTTT
NA TRBJ1-5 TRBV20-1 NA CSAADTTLGSFNQPQHF TGCAGTGCTGCGGACACGACACTGGGCAGCTTCAATCAGCCCCAGCATTTT
NA TRBJ2-1 TRBV29-1 TRBD2 CSVTTGTIEQFF TGCAGCGTCACCACCGGGACTATTGAGCAGTTCTTC
NA TRBJ2-7 TRBV19 NA CASSIAGGGEQYF TGTGCCAGTAGTATAGCCGGAGGGGGCGAGCAGTACTTC
NA TRBJ2-7 TRBV10-3 NA CASSYQRPGEQYF TGTGCCAGCAGTTACCAGCGACCCGGTGAGCAGTACTTC
few TRBJ1-1 TRBV29-1 TRBD1 CSAGTGINTEAFF TGCAGCGCAGGGACAGGGATAAACACTGAAGCTTTCTTT
many TRBJ1-1 TRBV19 NA CASSIGGGEAFF TGTGCCAGTAGTATAGGGGGTGGTGAAGCTTTCTTT
NA TRBJ2-1 TRBV14 NA CASRSYGGFDEQFF TGTGCCAGCAGATCATACGGGGGATTCGATGAGCAGTTCTTC
NA TRBJ2-6 TRBV24-1 NA CATSDPRGANVLTF TGTGCCACCAGTGACCCTCGGGGGGCCAACGTCCTGACTTTC
many TRBJ1-1 TRBV30 NA CAWEGPNTEAFF TGTGCCTGGGAGGGGCCGAACACTGAAGCTTTCTTT
NA TRBJ1-5 TRBV5-1 TRBD1 CASSPGTGIQPQHF TGCGCCAGCAGCCCCGGGACAGGGATTCAGCCCCAGCATTTT
NA TRBJ2-2 TRBV15 TRBD2 CATSRDRSIGLEFAGELFF TGTGCCACCAGCAGAGATCGGTCGATCGGACTAGAGTTTGCCGGGGAGCTGTTTTTT
NA TRBJ1-2 TRBV3-1 NA CASSQVGRGGYGYTF TGTGCCAGCAGCCAAGTTGGGCGGGGGGGATATGGCTACACCTTC
NA TRBJ1-1 TRBV7-8 NA CASSLSLNGCNTEAFF TGTGCCAGCAGCTTAAGTCTAAATGGGTGCAACACTGAAGCTTTCTTT
NA TRBJ1-1 TRBV15 NA CATSINLPGEAFF TGTGCCACCAGCATTAACCTTCCTGGTGAAGCTTTCTTT
NA TRBJ2-7 TRBV30 NA CAWSSPGLVLTYEQYF TGTGCCTGGAGTTCGCCGGGACTGGTCCTTACCTACGAGCAGTACTTC
NA TRBJ1-2 TRBV2 TRBD1 CASTRDKSGGGYTF TGTGCCAGCACCCGGGACAAATCAGGGGGTGGCTACACCTTC
NA TRBJ2-7 TRBV10-1 NA CASSECGLAWFEQYF TGCGCCAGCAGTGAGTGCGGGCTAGCTTGGTTTGAGCAGTACTTC
once TRBJ1-4 TRBV7-3 NA CASSTGSANEKLFF TGTGCCAGCAGTACAGGGTCGGCTAATGAAAAACTGTTTTTT
few TRBJ1-1 TRBV19 NA CASSKAQGTEAFF TGTGCCAGTAGTAAGGCACAGGGAACTGAAGCTTTCTTT
NA TRBJ1-5 TRBV5-1 NA CASSFTGRKDQPQHF TGCGCCAGCAGCTTCACTGGGCGGAAAGATCAGCCCCAGCATTTT
many TRBJ2-1 TRBV5-1 TRBD2 CASSSGLVAANEQFF TGCGCCAGCAGCTCGGGACTAGTCGCCGCCAATGAGCAGTTCTTC
few TRBJ2-7 TRBV27 TRBD2 CASSRTSGRSYEQYF TGTGCCAGCAGCCGGACTAGCGGGAGATCCTACGAGCAGTACTTC
many TRBJ2-7 TRBV2 NA CASSEETDYEQYF TGTGCCAGCAGTGAAGAGACAGACTACGAGCAGTACTTC
many TRBJ2-3 TRBV10-1 NA CASSEQAAVTDTQYF TGCGCCAGCAGTGAGCAGGCGGCTGTCACAGATACGCAGTATTTT
NA TRBJ2-7 TRBV7-9 NA CASSRILLGEQYF TGTGCCAGCAGCCGGATCCTTCTCGGGGAGCAGTACTTC
NA TRBJ2-7 TRBV10-1 TRBD2 CASSDSGGAREQYF TGCGCCAGCAGCGATAGCGGGGGGGCGAGGGAGCAGTACTTC
NA TRBJ2-5 TRBV6-6 NA CASRTDNQETQYF TGTGCCAGCAGAACGGACAACCAAGAGACCCAGTACTTC
NA TRBJ1-4 TRBV4-1 NA CASSQEGQGEKLFF TGCGCCAGCAGCCAAGAAGGCCAGGGGGAAAAACTGTTTTTT
NA TRBJ2-3 TRBV2 TRBD1 CASRDRGGTDTQYF TGTGCCAGCAGAGACAGGGGGGGCACAGATACGCAGTATTTT
NA TRBJ2-2 TRBV11-2 NA CASSPRSGELFF TGTGCCAGCAGCCCACGATCCGGGGAGCTGTTTTTT
NA TRBJ2-3 TRBV29-1 NA CSADPQTTDTQYF TGCAGCGCCGACCCGCAAACCACAGATACGCAGTATTTT
NA TRBJ2-1 TRBV6-1 TRBD1 CASRGPGQSYNEQFF TGTGCCAGCAGGGGGCCGGGACAGTCCTACAATGAGCAGTTCTTC
NA TRBJ2-7 TRBV27 NA CASRGLVDYEQYF TGTGCCAGCAGGGGTTTGGTCGACTACGAGCAGTACTTC
NA TRBJ1-3 TRBV25-1 NA CASSTSGNTIYF TGTGCCAGCAGTACATCTGGAAACACCATATATTTT
NA TRBJ2-3 TRBV7-6 TRBD2 CASSPGLPGLAIPRTDTQYF TGTGCCAGCAGCCCGGGACTCCCGGGACTAGCAATTCCGCGCACAGATACGCAGTATTTT
NA TRBJ2-7 TRBV19 NA CASSIEEGNSYEQYF TGTGCCAGTAGTATAGAGGAAGGTAACTCCTACGAGCAGTACTTC
NA TRBJ1-2 TRBV2 TRBD1 CASSPRDREGNGYTF TGTGCCAGCAGTCCCCGGGACAGGGAGGGCAATGGCTACACCTTC
NA TRBJ1-1 TRBV4-2 NA CASSQDRVRNTEAFF TGTGCCAGCAGCCAAGATCGGGTTAGGAACACTGAAGCTTTCTTT
few TRBJ1-1 TRBV2 NA CASSEGTWTSPNTEAFF TGTGCCAGCAGTGAAGGGACTTGGACCAGTCCGAACACTGAAGCTTTCTTT
NA TRBJ2-6 TRBV2 NA CASGTFHSGANVLTF TGTGCCAGCGGGACTTTCCACTCTGGGGCCAACGTCCTGACTTTC
few TRBJ2-2 TRBV28 NA CASIVAGNTGELFF TGTGCCAGCATCGTAGCCGGGAACACCGGGGAGCTGTTTTTT
few TRBJ1-1 TRBV30 NA CAWSVFRGHTEAFF TGTGCCTGGAGTGTTTTCAGGGGTCACACTGAAGCTTTCTTT
few TRBJ2-1 TRBV19 TRBD2 CASSLLAGAYNEQFF TGTGCCAGTAGCCTACTAGCGGGAGCGTACAATGAGCAGTTCTTC
NA TRBJ2-1 TRBV14 NA CASSQDPAWSYNEQFF TGTGCCAGCAGCCAAGACCCAGCGTGGTCCTACAATGAGCAGTTCTTC
NA TRBJ1-1 TRBV27 NA CASSLSPSSFREAFF TGTGCCAGCAGTTTATCCCCCTCTTCGTTTCGTGAGGCTTTCTTT
NA TRBJ2-5 TRBV19 TRBD2 CASRGTSGDSWETQYF TGTGCCAGTAGGGGGACTAGCGGAGACTCTTGGGAGACCCAGTACTTC
NA TRBJ2-7 TRBV15 NA CATSRDTDVSPNEQYF TGTGCCACCAGCAGAGATACGGACGTCTCCCCCAACGAGCAGTACTTC
NA TRBJ1-6 TRBV5-1 TRBD1 CASSLGNRGRGFRNNSPLHF TGCGCCAGCAGCTTGGGGAACAGGGGTCGCGGTTTTCGGAATAATTCACCCCTCCACTTT
NA TRBJ2-1 TRBV20-1 TRBD1 CSAARDRMYEQFF TGCAGTGCTGCGAGGGACAGGATGTACGAGCAGTTCTTC
NA TRBJ2-2 TRBV6-2/TRBV6-3 TRBD1 CASSRQGGTGELFF TGTGCCAGCAGCCGACAGGGTGGGACCGGGGAGCTGTTTTTT
few TRBJ2-1 TRBV6-5 NA CASSYEGDEQFF TGTGCCAGCAGTTACGAGGGAGATGAGCAGTTCTTC
NA TRBJ1-1 TRBV19 TRBD1 CARSIGGEYTEALF TGTGCCAGAAGTATAGGGGGCGAGTACACTGAAGCTCTCTTT
NA TRBJ2-7 TRBV7-2 NA CASRREYEQYF TGTGCCAGCAGAAGAGAGTACGAGCAGTACTTC